A selection of T cell receptor beta chains follows, all from one sample in a study of blood T cell repertoires in COVID-19. Using immunoSEQ multiplex PCR, the repertoire was profiled, and TCRdb retains in-frame clones only, with some absent. The table shows a few hundred thousand clones, with 85% to 90% occurring only once. The specimen sequenced was peripheral blood. All receptors derive from a woman between 70 and 85 years old with active or convalescent COVID-19. Both conserved end residues are trimmed from each CDR3.

TRBV5-4	TRBJ1-6	ASSSTGSSYNSPLH
TRBV10-1	TRBJ2-7	ASSVGTGSYEQY
TRBV9	TRBJ1-2	ASSALSDGYT
TRBV6-2/TRBV6-3	TRBJ2-1	ASSYSKGRDSSYNEQF
TRBV4-1	TRBJ1-5	ASSQEGPQGNQPQH
TRBV7-2	TRBJ2-5	ASSLLGASPQETQY
TRBV29-1	TRBJ1-5	SVVDLGQPQH
TRBV7-9	TRBJ1-1	ASSLFMGAGGSGTEAF
TRBV10-2	TRBJ1-2	ASSEATRGQGDGYT
TRBV19	TRBJ2-1	ASSPRGGEQF
TRBV25-1	TRBJ2-7	ASSELTGASYEQY
TRBV7-6	TRBJ2-3	ASSLQADTQY
TRBV7-2	TRBJ2-7	ASSYLSGAYEQY
TRBV29-1	TRBJ2-2	SVGQGRGELF
TRBV18	TRBJ1-2	ASSPKGVGGDGYT
TRBV19	TRBJ1-5	ASSTPGRGDQPQH
TRBV5-4	TRBJ1-6	ASSLGQQSSPLH
TRBV12-3/TRBV12-4	TRBJ2-5	ASPGETQY
TRBV6-5	TRBJ1-5	ASGTNAAQPQH
TRBV10-3	TRBJ2-7	ATRVGLADAYEQY
TRBV29-1	TRBJ1-5	SAGEMGNQPQH
TRBV19	TRBJ1-5	ASSTQQGSNQPQH
TRBV12-3/TRBV12-4	TRBJ1-3	ASSLNHGIY
TRBV6-2/TRBV6-3	TRBJ1-5	ASSGSFDQPQH
TRBV7-9	TRBJ2-1	ASSLARNSGGADEQF
TRBV4-3	TRBJ2-1	ASSQDVGQGWNEQF
TRBV4-1	TRBJ2-5	ASSQVGEQETQY
TRBV10-1	TRBJ2-7	ASSGLAGDYEQY
TRBV4-2	TRBJ2-2	ASSQGLTSGGAGELF
TRBV5-1	TRBJ2-2	ASSLVRGPNTGELF
TRBV6-5	TRBJ2-7	ASRWTGGSYEQY
TRBV4-3	TRBJ1-2	ASSQGGTGANYGYT
TRBV7-2	TRBJ1-2	ASSLVGGDGYT
TRBV9	TRBJ2-2	ASSVLGGNTGELF
TRBV6-5	TRBJ1-1	ASSYSNTRTEAF
TRBV6-5	TRBJ2-5	ASATGTQY
TRBV3-1/TRBV3-2	TRBJ1-5	ASSQRQGVQPQH
TRBV19	TRBJ2-7	ASRGGRRGTSYEQY
TRBV6-2/TRBV6-3	TRBJ2-7	ASSYSMEDSPYEQY
TRBV19	TRBJ1-2	ASSTGQRANYGYT
TRBV6-6	TRBJ1-2	ASRQTANTNGYT
TRBV5-6	TRBJ2-1	ASVSGGYNEQF
TRBV6-5	TRBJ2-7	ASSTNWGGAYEQY
TRBV7-9	TRBJ2-7	ASSLSGQGLSYEQY
TRBV5-1	TRBJ2-1	ASRRRGDPYNEQF
TRBV4-3	TRBJ1-4	ASSHPTSTGQGEKLF
TRBV5-1	TRBJ1-3	ASSIQTGDSGNTIY
TRBV11-2	TRBJ2-7	ASTALLAGLY
TRBV10-2	TRBJ2-1	ASSPRNNEQF
TRBV10-3	TRBJ1-3	AISGQQGSGNTIY
TRBV25-1	TRBJ1-1	ASSDPFTEAF
TRBV24-1	TRBJ1-5	ATSDPGTGHQPQH
TRBV6-5	TRBJ1-6	ASTPSRTGSSPLH
TRBV3-1/TRBV3-2	TRBJ2-7	ASSQGSYEQY
TRBV6-7	TRBJ2-7	ASKNRVSYEQY